This entry lists 8 T cell receptor beta chains sequenced from one sample in a study of blood T cell repertoires in COVID-19. The data were produced by immunoSEQ multiplex PCR, yet TCRdb's version contains in-frame clones alone and is incomplete. The table has 120,000 to 150,000 clones, 84% seen once. The sample consisted of PBMCs or T cells enriched from blood (not recorded which). The receptors were sampled from a woman in her 50s who had been exposed to COVID-19.

The rearrangement links TRBV10-2 to TRBJ2-2; tentative D call: TRBD2 (5 bases). Per the germline V gene, CDR1 is WSHSY and CDR2 is SAAADI. V was pared by 3 bases and J by 6 bases, with 5 bases between. The CDR3 runs 12 residues. CDR3 loop: CASSDGAGELFF. Written as DNA, the CDR3 is TGCGCCAGCAGTGACGGGGCCGGGGAGCTGTTTTTT.

The chain couples TRBV2 to TRBJ1-2, with unresolved D. CDR3 length: 8 amino acids. Germline CDR1 SNHLY, CDR2 FYNNEI. V was shortened by 8 bases and J by 9 bases, with 4 bases between the two germline ends. CDR3 sequence: CASESYTF. CDR3 DNA sequence: TGTGCCAGCGAGAGCTACACCTTC.

This chain joins TRBV4-2 and TRBJ1-4; TRBD1 agrees at 11 bases. Germline V lookup: CDR1 LGHNA, CDR2 YNFKEQ. The CDR3 length is 15 residues. After removal of 3 bases from V and 8 bases from J, the junction contained 5 bases not matched to a gene. Here the CDR3 reads CASSQGTGGGEKLFF. The CDR3 DNA sequence: TGTGCCAGCAGCCAGGGGACAGGGGGGGGAGAAAAACTGTTTTTT.

CDR3 in DNA: TGCAGCGGAGTACAGGGGTTTGGCTATGGCTACACCTTC. Its protein product is CSGVQGFGYGYTF. The chain couples TRBV29-1 to TRBJ1-2; 7 nucleotides agree with TRBD1. Germline V lookup: CDR1 SQVTM, CDR2 ANQGSEA. The CDR3 has 13 residues. The V segment lost 7 bases and the J segment 4 bases; nucleotides outside the gene matches: 9.

The chain recombines TRBV4-1 with TRBJ2-2, with TRBD2 identical over 10 bases. V shed 2 bases, J shed 0 bases, and the junction held 9 bases outside the gene matches. CDR1 and CDR2 from the germline V gene are MGHRA and YSYEKL. The CDR3 consists of 19 residues. The CDR3 coding sequence is TGCGCCAGCAGCCAAAATCAGGCTAGCGGGAGCGCGAACACCGGGGAGCTGTTTTTT. Protein sequence: CASSQNQASGSANTGELFF.

The J gene is TRBJ2-3, the V gene TRBV3-1 (or the pseudogene TRBV3-2); 7 positions match TRBD1. J lost 0 bases, V lost 3 bases, and 6 bases had no gene match. The CDR3 spans 16 residues. Germline CDR1 is LGHDT and CDR2 is YNNKEL (reference sequence). The CDR3, as DNA: TGTGCCAGCAGCCATCACAGGGGCCTAAGCACAGATACGCAGTATTTT. Amino acid sequence: CASSHHRGLSTDTQYF.

This chain connects TRBV27 to TRBJ2-5; perhaps TRBD2 as D (5 bases). The ends were cut back, 5 bases at V and 5 bases at J, with 18 bases in the middle. This CDR3 has 15 residues. CDR1 MNHEY and CDR2 SMNVEV come from the germline V gene (reference sequence). The chain's CDR3 is CASSTLGLPGETQYF. DNA of the CDR3: TGTGCCAGCAGTACCCTTGGACTGCCCGGGGAGACCCAGTACTTC.

This chain connects TRBV7-9 to TRBJ2-1; 8 positions agree with TRBD2. In germline, CDR1 is SEHNR, CDR2 FQNEAQ (reference sequence). V was clipped by 4 bases and J by 0 bases; unmatched bases: 5. This CDR3 region has 16 residues. CDR3 nucleotide sequence: TGTGCCAGCAGCTCCCGACTAGCGAGCTCCTACAATGAGCAGTTCTTC. Its translation is CASSSRLASSYNEQFF.